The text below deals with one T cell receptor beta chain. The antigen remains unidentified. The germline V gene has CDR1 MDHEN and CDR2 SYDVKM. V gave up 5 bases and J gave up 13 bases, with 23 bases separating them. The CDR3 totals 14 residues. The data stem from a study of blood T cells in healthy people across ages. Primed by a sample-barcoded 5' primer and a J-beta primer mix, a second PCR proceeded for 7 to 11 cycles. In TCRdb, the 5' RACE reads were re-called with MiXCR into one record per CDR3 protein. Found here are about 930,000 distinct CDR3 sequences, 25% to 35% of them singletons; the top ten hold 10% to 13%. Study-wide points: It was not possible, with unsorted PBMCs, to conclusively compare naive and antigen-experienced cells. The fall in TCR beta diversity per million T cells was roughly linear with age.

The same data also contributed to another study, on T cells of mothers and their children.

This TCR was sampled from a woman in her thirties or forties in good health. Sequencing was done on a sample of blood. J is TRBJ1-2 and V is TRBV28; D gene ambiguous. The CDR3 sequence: CASSTNTGIETITF. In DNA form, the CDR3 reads TGTGCCAGCAGTACAAATACGGGGATCGAGACTATCACCTTC.